Each of the 20 T cell receptor beta chains below was sequenced from the same sample in a study of response to subunit inactivated influenza vaccine. TCRdb independently ran MiXCR on the RT-PCR reads; one entry per CDR3 protein. Among about 180,000 distinct CDR3 sequences listed, about 9% were seen once. Material: non-naive T cells sorted from PBMCs, obtained on the day of vaccination. The receptors stem from a man between 50 and 59 years old who received an inactivated influenza vaccine.

This clonotype came up a few times. The rearrangement uses TRBV7-9 and TRBJ2-7, with unresolved D. The CDR3 is made up of 17 amino acids. Trimming cost V 5 bases and J 4 bases, with 24 bases left between them. The V gene's germline CDR1 is SEHNR and CDR2 FQNEAQ (reference sequence). In DNA form, the CDR3 reads TGTGCCAGCAGCCCCAGTGGCCTGGGTAAGCTTCGGTACGAGCAGTACTTC. Encoded protein: CASSPSGLGKLRYEQYF.

This clonotype occurred a few times. The V and J genes are TRBV6-1 and TRBJ2-1; no reliable D call. This CDR3 comprises 18 residues. Per the germline V gene, CDR1 is MNHNS and CDR2 is SASEGT. V lost 6 bases, J lost 5 bases, and 26 bases lay in between. DNA for the CDR3: TGTGCCAGCAGCGTAAACCCCGTTCGCCCGGTAGGCCACAATGAGCAGTTCTTC. Residues: CASSVNPVRPVGHNEQFF.

This clonotype has just a few counts. The chain employs TRBV3-1 and TRBJ1-1; D might be TRBD1 (5 bases). Looked up from germline, CDR1 is LGHDT and CDR2 is YNNKEL (reference sequence). V lost 0 bases, J lost 4 bases, and 15 bases lay in between. The CDR3 totals 16 residues. The CDR3 DNA reads TGTGCCAGCAGCCAAGAGTGGACGGGGGGAAGCACTGAAGCTTTCTTT. Residues: CASSQEWTGGSTEAFF.

A few counts support this clonotype. This chain links TRBV28 with TRBJ2-1, with TRBD1 matching over 12 bases. With 4 bases clipped from V and 5 bases from J, the junction kept 18 bases outside the gene matches. There are 20 residues in the CDR3. CDR1 MDHEN and CDR2 SYDVKM come from the germline V gene. In DNA form, the CDR3 reads TGTGCCAGCAGTTCCCCCGGGACAGGGGGCATGGCGGGCTCAAACAATGAGCAGTTCTTC. It translates to CASSSPGTGGMAGSNNEQFF.

Many counts were recorded for this clonotype. The chain links TRBV2 to TRBJ2-1, with TRBD2 identical over 11 bases. CDR1 is SNHLY, CDR2 FYNNEI, per germline. V shed 8 bases and J 7 bases; nucleotides not matched to a gene: 13. The CDR3 runs to 16 residues. The CDR3 DNA follows: TGTGCCAGCGCGGAGGAACCGGGACTAGCGGAAAATGAGCAGTTCTTC. Its protein is CASAEEPGLAENEQFF.

The genes are TRBV3-1 and TRBJ2-1; TRBD1 or TRBD2 may be the D gene (5 bases each). CDR1 and CDR2 (germline): LGHDT, YNNKEL (reference sequence). The V end was cut by 10 bases, the J end by 9 bases, with 25 bases between. CDR3 length equals 15 residues. The DNA for the CDR3 is TGTGCCACCTCCCAACCGAGGGGCGCTATAGGTGAGCAGTTCTTC. Protein product: CATSQPRGAIGEQFF.

This clonotype has a count of ten or more. The rearrangement uses TRBV24-1 and TRBJ1-5; the D is unclear. The CDR3 totals 12 residues. V lost 3 bases, J lost 5 bases, and 4 bases lay in between. The germline CDR1 and CDR2 sequences are KGHDR and SFDVKD. CDR3 sequence: CATSDPDQPQHF. The CDR3 DNA sequence: TGTGCCACCAGTGATCCTGATCAGCCCCAGCATTTT.

V usage is TRBV27 and J usage is TRBJ1-6; D is undetermined. Trimming took off 2 bases at V and 7 bases at J, with 15 bases between the two ends. CDR1 and CDR2 (germline): MNHEY, SMNVEV (reference sequence). CDR3 size: 16 residues. Here the CDR3 DNA reads TGTGCCAGCAGTTTAGGTCCCTGGCCCGGGAATTCACCCCTCCACTTT. It specifies CASSLGPWPGNSPLHF.

Ten or more counts support this clonotype. The chain has TRBV20-1 and TRBJ1-4; 7 nucleotides align to TRBD1. There are 14 residues in the CDR3. V lost 6 bases, J lost 8 bases, and 12 bases stayed unmatched. Germline CDR1 reads DFQATT; CDR2 reads SNEGSKA (reference sequence). The CDR3 DNA follows: TGCAGTGCCACCACAGGGGTGTTAGGGGAAAAACTGTTTTTT. Encoded protein: CSATTGVLGEKLFF.

The CDR3 spells CASSPAGANEKLFF. The CDR3 coding sequence is TGCGCCAGCAGCCCGGCGGGCGCTAATGAAAAACTGTTTTTT. V gene TRBV5-1 combines with J gene TRBJ1-4; D uncertain. This CDR3 has 14 residues. Trimming left V 4 bases short and J 3 bases short, with 10 bases between. The V gene's germline CDR1 is SGHRS and CDR2 YFSETQ.

This chain uses TRBV2 with TRBJ2-1; 9 bases are a match to TRBD2. Germline values: CDR1 SNHLY, CDR2 FYNNEI. The CDR3 contains 16 residues. V was pared by 6 bases and J by 8 bases, with 14 bases of the junction left unmatched. CDR3 sequence reads: CASSPMGLAGSDEQFF. CDR3 nucleotide sequence: TGTGCCAGCAGCCCCATGGGACTAGCCGGGTCGGATGAGCAGTTCTTC.

The chain carries TRBV29-1 and TRBJ2-1; 7 bases match TRBD2. Germline CDR1 reads SQVTM; CDR2 reads ANQGSEA. The CDR3 totals 15 residues. V was clipped by 4 bases and J by 4 bases; unmatched bases: 10. CDR3: CSVAGGAPGYNEQFF. In DNA, the CDR3 is TGCAGCGTTGCGGGGGGAGCCCCGGGGTACAATGAGCAGTTCTTC.

The gene calls are TRBV3-1 and TRBJ2-7; weak D call: TRBD1 (6 bases). The length of the CDR3 is 14 residues. From germline, CDR1 is LGHDT and CDR2 YNNKEL (reference sequence). Deletions cut 0 bases from V and 3 bases from J, with 9 bases between. The CDR3 region is CASSQDSRGYEQYF. CDR3 in DNA: TGTGCCAGCAGCCAAGACAGCAGGGGCTACGAGCAGTACTTC.

This clonotype was seen many times. The chain employs TRBV2 and TRBJ2-3; the match to TRBD1 covers 7 bases. This CDR3 has 16 residues. Germline V gene lookup returns CDR1 SNHLY and CDR2 FYNNEI. The V gene end was trimmed by 6 bases and the J gene end by 0 bases; junction bases not matched to a gene: 9. The CDR3 loop reads CASRRQGAFSTDTQYF. In DNA, the CDR3 is TGTGCCAGCAGACGACAGGGCGCGTTCAGCACAGATACGCAGTATTTT.

This clonotype was picked up a small number of times. CDR3 sequence (DNA): TGTGCCAGCAGTGATCGGGGGACAGGGTACGCCGAGCAGTACTTC. Translated, it gives CASSDRGTGYAEQYF. This chain links TRBV2 with TRBJ2-7; 9 bases line up with TRBD1. Trimming cost V 3 bases and J 6 bases; bases outside gene matches: 9. Germline V CDR1 and CDR2: SNHLY, FYNNEI. CDR3 length equals 15 residues.

This chain joins TRBV28 and TRBJ2-1; unclear D gene. Trimming shortened V by 6 bases and J by 3 bases, and 12 bases separated the two germline ends. Germline V gene data show CDR1 as MDHEN and CDR2 as SYDVKM. The CDR3 runs to 14 residues. The CDR3 bases are TGTGCCAGCAGCCCTCCCGACGGCTACAATGAGCAGTTCTTC. The encoded protein is CASSPPDGYNEQFF.

This clonotype has a handful of counts. The V gene is TRBV5-1, the J gene TRBJ2-3; 8 positions match TRBD2. After removal of 6 bases from V and 2 bases from J, the junction contained 11 bases not matched to a gene. Germline-derived CDR1 and CDR2 are SGHRS and YFSETQ. The CDR3 is 16 amino acids. The CDR3 DNA is TGCGCCAGCAACGAGGGGTTAGCGGGACTCACAGATACGCAGTATTTT. This encodes CASNEGLAGLTDTQYF. Full variable domain (missing parts from reference TRBV5-1 and TRBJ2-3): KAGVTQTPRYLIKTRGQQVTLSCSPISGHRSVSWYQQTPGQGLQFLFEYFSETQRNKGNFPGRFSGRQFSNSRSEMNVSTLELGDSALYLCASNEGLAGLTDTQYFGPGTRLTVL.

The chain is built from TRBV16 and TRBJ2-7; maybe TRBD1 (6 bases). This CDR3 is built from 13 residues. Trimming cost V 5 bases and J 4 bases, with 12 bases left between them. From germline, CDR1 is KGHSY and CDR2 FQNENV. The DNA for the CDR3 is TGTGCCAGCAGCACCGGGACACAATACGAGCAGTACTTC. This codes for CASSTGTQYEQYF.

This clonotype was picked up a small number of times. The J gene is TRBJ2-7, the V gene TRBV28; the D call may be TRBD1 or TRBD2 (5 bases each). Germline values: CDR1 MDHEN, CDR2 SYDVKM. CDR3 length: 17 residues. Trimming removed 3 bases at V and 1 base at J, with 19 bases between. This CDR3 reads CASSFGGFQGGSYEQYF. CDR3 DNA: TGTGCCAGCAGTTTTGGGGGTTTCCAAGGCGGATCCTACGAGCAGTACTTC.

A note on this clonotype: The junction departs from the called germline gene at one end, perhaps through a read error. The chain links TRBV7-6 to TRBJ2-3, with 7 bases fitting TRBD2. CDR1 is SGHVS and CDR2 is FNYEAQ in the germline V gene. The CDR3 runs 16 residues. The chain's CDR3 is CANSQRLAVITDTQYF. The CDR3, as DNA: TGTGCCAACAGCCAAAGGCTAGCGGTAATCACAGATACGCAGTATTTT.